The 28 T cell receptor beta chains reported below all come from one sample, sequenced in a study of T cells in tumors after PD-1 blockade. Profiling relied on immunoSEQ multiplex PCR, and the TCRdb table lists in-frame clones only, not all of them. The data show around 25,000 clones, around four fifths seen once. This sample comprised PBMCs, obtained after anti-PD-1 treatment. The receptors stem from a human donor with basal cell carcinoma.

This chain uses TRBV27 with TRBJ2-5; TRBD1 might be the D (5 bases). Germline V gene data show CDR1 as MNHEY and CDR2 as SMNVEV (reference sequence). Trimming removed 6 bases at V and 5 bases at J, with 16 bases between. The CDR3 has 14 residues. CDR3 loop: CASRKTGDFETQYF. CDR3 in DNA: TGTGCCAGCAGAAAAACAGGAGACTTTGAGACCCAGTACTTC.

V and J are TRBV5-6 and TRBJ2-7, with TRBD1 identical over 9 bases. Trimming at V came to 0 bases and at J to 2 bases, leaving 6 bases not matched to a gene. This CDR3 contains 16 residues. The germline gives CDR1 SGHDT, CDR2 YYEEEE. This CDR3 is CASSLGGTGRPYEQYF. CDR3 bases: TGTGCCAGCAGCTTGGGGGGGACAGGGCGGCCCTACGAGCAGTACTTC.

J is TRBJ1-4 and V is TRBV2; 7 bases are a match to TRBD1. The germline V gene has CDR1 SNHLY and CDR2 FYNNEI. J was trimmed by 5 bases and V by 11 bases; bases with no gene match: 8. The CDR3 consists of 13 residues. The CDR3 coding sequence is TGTGCCGGGGAGGGACAGCGAAATGAAAAACTGTTTTTT. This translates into CAGEGQRNEKLFF.

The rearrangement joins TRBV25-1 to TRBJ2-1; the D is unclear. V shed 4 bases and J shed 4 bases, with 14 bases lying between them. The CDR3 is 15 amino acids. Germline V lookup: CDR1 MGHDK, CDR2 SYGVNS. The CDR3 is CASSAVTGTYNEQFF. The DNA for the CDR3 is TGTGCCAGCAGTGCGGTCACGGGCACTTACAATGAGCAGTTCTTC. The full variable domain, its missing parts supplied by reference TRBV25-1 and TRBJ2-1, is EADIYQTPRYLVIGTGKKITLECSQTMGHDKMYWYQQDPGMELHLIHYSYGVNSTEKGDLSSESTVSRIRTEHFPLTLESARPSHTSQYLCASSAVTGTYNEQFFGPGTRLTVL.

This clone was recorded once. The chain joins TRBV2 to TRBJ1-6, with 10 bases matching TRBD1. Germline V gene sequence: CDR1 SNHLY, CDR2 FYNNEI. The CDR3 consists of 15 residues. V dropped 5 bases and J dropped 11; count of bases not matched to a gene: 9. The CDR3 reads CASSPKTGGRAPLHF. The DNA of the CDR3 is TGTGCCAGCAGTCCTAAGACAGGGGGCAGAGCACCCCTCCACTTT. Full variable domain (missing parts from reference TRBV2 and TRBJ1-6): EPEVTQTPSHQVTQMGQEVILRCVPISNHLYFYWYRQILGQKVEFLVSFYNNEISEKSEIFDDQFSVERPDGSNFTLKIRSTKLEDSAMYFCASSPKTGGRAPLHFGNGTRLTVT.

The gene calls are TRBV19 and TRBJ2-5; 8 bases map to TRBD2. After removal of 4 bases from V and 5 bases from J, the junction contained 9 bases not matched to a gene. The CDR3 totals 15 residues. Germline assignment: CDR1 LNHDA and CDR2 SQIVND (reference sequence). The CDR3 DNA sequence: TGTGCCAGTAGTACCGGCGGGGGGCTACGGGAGACCCAGTACTTC. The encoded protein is CASSTGGGLRETQYF.

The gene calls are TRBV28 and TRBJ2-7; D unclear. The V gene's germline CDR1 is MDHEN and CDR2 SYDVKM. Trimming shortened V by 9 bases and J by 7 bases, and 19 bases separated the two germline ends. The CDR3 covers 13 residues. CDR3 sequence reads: CASERATPPEQYF. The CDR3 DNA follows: TGTGCCAGTGAAAGGGCCACCCCCCCGGAGCAGTACTTC.

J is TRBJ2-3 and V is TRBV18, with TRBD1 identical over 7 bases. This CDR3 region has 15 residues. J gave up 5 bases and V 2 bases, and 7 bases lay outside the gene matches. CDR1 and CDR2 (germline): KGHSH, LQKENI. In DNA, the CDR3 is TGTGCCAGCTCACCATTACAGGGGAGAGGAGATACGCAGTATTTT. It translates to CASSPLQGRGDTQYF.

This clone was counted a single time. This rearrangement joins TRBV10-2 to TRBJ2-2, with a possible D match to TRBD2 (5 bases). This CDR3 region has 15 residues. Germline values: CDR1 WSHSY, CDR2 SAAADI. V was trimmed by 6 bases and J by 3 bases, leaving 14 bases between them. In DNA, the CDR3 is TGCGCCAGCAGAGACGGCAGGCGGGACACCGGGGAGCTGTTTTTT. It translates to CASRDGRRDTGELFF.

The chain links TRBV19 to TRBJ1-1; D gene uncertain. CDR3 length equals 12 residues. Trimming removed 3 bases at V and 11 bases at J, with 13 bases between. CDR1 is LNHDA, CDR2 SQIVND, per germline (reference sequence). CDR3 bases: TGTGCCAGTAGTATTGGAGCGAGTATGGCTTTCTTT. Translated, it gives CASSIGASMAFF. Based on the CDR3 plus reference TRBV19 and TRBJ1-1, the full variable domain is DGGITQSPKYLFRKEGQNVTLSCEQNLNHDAMYWYRQDPGQGLRLIYYSQIVNDFQKGDIAEGYSVSREKKESFPLTVTSAQKNPTAFYLCASSIGASMAFFGQGTRLTVV.

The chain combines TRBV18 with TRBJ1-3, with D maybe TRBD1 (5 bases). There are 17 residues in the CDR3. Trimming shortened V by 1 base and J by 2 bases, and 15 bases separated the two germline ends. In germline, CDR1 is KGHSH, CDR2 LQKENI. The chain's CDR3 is CASSPQSPGHTGNTIYF. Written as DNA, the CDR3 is TGTGCCAGCTCACCACAAAGTCCCGGACATACTGGAAACACCATATATTTT.

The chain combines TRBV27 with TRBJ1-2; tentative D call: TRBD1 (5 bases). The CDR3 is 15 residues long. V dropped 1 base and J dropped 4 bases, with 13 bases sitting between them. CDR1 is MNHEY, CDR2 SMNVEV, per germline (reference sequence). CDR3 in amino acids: CASSLLGEGGYGYTF. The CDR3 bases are TGTGCCAGCAGTTTATTGGGGGAAGGAGGCTATGGCTACACCTTC.

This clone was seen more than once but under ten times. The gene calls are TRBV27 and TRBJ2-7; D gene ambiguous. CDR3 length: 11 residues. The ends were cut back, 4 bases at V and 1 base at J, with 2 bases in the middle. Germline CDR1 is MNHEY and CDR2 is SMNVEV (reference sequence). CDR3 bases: TGTGCCAGCAGTTCGTCCTACGAGCAGTACTTC. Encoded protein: CASSSSYEQYF.

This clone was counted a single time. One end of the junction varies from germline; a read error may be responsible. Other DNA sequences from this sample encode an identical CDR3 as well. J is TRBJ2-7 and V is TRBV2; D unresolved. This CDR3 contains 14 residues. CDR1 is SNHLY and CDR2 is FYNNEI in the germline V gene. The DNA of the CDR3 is TGTGCCAGCAGTCCCCTCGTGAACTCCTACGAGCAGTACTTT. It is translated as CASSPLVNSYEQYF. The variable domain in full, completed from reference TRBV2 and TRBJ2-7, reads EPEVTQTPSHQVTQMGQEVILRCVPISNHLYFYWYRQILGQKVEFLVSFYNNEISEKSEIFDDQFSVERPDGSNFTLKIRSTKLEDSAMYFCASSPLVNSYEQYFGPGTRLTVT.

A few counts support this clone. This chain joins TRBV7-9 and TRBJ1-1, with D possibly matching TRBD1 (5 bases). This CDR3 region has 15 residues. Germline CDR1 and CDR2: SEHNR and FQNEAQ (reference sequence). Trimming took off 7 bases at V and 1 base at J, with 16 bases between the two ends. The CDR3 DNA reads TGTGCCAGCAATCTCGAACAGGTAACGAACACTGAAGCTTTCTTT. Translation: CASNLEQVTNTEAFF.

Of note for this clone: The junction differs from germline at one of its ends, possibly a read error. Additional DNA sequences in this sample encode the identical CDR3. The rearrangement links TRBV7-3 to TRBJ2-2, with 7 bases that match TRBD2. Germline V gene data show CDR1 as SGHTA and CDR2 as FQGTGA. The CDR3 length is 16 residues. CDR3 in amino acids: CASSRDGGTNTGELFF. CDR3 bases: TGTGCCAGCAGCCGAGACGGGGGGACGAACACCGGAGAGCTGTTTTTT.

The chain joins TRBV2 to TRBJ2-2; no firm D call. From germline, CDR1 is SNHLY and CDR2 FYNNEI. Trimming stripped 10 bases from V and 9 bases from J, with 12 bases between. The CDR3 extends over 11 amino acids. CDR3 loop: CATTSGRELFF. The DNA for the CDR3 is TGTGCCACCACATCCGGCCGGGAGCTGTTTTTT.

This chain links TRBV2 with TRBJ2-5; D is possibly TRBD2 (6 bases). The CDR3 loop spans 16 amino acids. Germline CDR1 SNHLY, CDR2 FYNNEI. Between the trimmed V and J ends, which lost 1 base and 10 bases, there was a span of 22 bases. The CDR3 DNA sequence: TGTGCCAGCAGTGAAGAGGTCGCGGGGCCGATGAGGGACCAGTACTTC. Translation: CASSEEVAGPMRDQYF.

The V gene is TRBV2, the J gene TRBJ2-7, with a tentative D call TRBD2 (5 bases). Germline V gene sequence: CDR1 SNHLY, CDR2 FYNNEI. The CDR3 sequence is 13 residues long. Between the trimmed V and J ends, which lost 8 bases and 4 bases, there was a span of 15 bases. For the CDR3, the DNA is TGTGCCAGCGGTATATTAAGGGAGTACGAGCAGTACTTC. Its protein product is CASGILREYEQYF.

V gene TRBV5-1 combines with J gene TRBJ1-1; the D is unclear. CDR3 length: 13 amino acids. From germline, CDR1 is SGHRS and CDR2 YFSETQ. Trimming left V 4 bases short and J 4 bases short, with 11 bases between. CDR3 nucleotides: TGCGCCAGCAGCCCGGGCGGGATCACTGAAGCTTTCTTT. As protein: CASSPGGITEAFF.

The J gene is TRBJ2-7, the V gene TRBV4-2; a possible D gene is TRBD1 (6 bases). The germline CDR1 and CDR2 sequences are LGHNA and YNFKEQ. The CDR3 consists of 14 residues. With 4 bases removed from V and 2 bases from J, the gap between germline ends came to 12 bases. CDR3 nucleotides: TGTGCCAGCAGCCTTAGGACAGACACCTACGAGCAGTACTTC. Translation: CASSLRTDTYEQYF.

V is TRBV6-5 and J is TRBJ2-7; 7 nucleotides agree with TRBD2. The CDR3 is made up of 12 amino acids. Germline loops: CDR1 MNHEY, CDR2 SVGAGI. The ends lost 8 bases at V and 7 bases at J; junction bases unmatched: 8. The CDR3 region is CASSYGRGEQYF. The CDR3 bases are TGTGCCAGCTCCTATGGGAGGGGTGAGCAGTACTTC.

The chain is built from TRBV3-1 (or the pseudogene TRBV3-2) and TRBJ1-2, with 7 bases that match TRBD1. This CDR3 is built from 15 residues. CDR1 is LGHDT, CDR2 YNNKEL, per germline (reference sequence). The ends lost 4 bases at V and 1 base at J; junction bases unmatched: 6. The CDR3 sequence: CASSPIRGGNYGYTF. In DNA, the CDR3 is TGTGCCAGCAGCCCAATCAGGGGGGGTAACTATGGCTACACCTTC.

For the CDR3, the DNA is TGTGCCAGCAGCGATTATACAGGGCTGGCTAACTATGGCTACACCTTC. As protein: CASSDYTGLANYGYTF. V gene TRBV27 combines with J gene TRBJ1-2; D is perhaps TRBD1 (6 bases). The CDR3 sequence is 16 residues long. Germline values: CDR1 MNHEY, CDR2 SMNVEV (reference sequence). The ends were cut back, 6 bases at V and 0 bases at J, with 17 bases in the middle.

The CDR3 reads CASSQRTGAKNIQYF. In DNA form, the CDR3 reads TGTGCCAGCAGCCAACGGACAGGGGCCAAAAACATTCAGTACTTC. This chain uses TRBV3-1 (or the pseudogene TRBV3-2) with TRBJ2-4; 8 positions match TRBD1. This CDR3 contains 15 residues. With V trimmed by 2 bases and J by 1 base, 1 base remained unmatched. Germline V CDR1 and CDR2: LGHDT, YNNKEL (reference sequence).

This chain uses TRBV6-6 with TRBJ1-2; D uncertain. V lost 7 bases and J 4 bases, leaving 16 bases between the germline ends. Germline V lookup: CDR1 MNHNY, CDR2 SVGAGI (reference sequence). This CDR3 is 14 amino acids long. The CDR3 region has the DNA TGTGCCAGCATTAGGGCGGCTCAAAGCTATGGCTACACCTTC. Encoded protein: CASIRAAQSYGYTF.

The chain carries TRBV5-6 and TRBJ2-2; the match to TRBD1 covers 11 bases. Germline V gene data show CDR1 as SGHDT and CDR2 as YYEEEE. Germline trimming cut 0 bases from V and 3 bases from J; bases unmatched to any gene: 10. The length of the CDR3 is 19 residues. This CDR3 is CASSLAGQGVEGYTGELFF. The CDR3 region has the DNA TGTGCCAGCAGCTTGGCGGGACAGGGGGTCGAGGGATACACCGGGGAGCTGTTTTTT.

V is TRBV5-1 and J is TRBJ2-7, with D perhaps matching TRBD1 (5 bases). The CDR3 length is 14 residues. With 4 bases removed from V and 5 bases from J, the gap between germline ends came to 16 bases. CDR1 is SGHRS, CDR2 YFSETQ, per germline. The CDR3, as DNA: TGCGCCAGCAGCCCACGACCCAACAGGCACGAGCAGTACTTC. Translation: CASSPRPNRHEQYF.